The rows below give T cell receptor beta chains drawn from one sample of a study of cytomegalovirus exposure and HLA in healthy donors. Repertoires were generated with immunoSEQ multiplex PCR, while TCRdb's copy carries only in-frame clones and drops some. The repertoire holds about 95,000 clones, with less than 85% as singletons. Source material: PBMCs. The receptor set was obtained from a man aged 30-40 years in good health and CMV-seropositive. Each CDR3 is given with its conserved first and last residue. A D gene is named only where the DNA matches it firmly.

v_gene,len,d_gene,j_gene,CDR3aa
TRBV25-1,12,.,TRBJ1-1,CASSDRGTEAFF
TRBV5-4,15,TRBD2,TRBJ2-1,CASSLSSGSYNEQFF
TRBV7-8,16,TRBD1,TRBJ1-2,CASSLSRTGINYGYTF
TRBV9,15,.,TRBJ1-1,CASSPPGGLNTEAFF
TRBV4-1,19,.,TRBJ1-6,CASSQRPSGSGTYNSPLHF
TRBV30,13,.,TRBJ1-2,CAWKTGHGDGYTF
TRBV7-8,15,.,TRBJ2-6,CASSSHSSGANVLTF
TRBV6-5,14,TRBD1,TRBJ2-1,CASKRTGGRNEQFF
TRBV15,16,TRBD1,TRBJ2-3,CATSTRSGTGGDTQYF
TRBV5-6,15,.,TRBJ2-7,CASSLGGGGAYEQYF
TRBV13,13,.,TRBJ2-1,CASSPGLSNEQFF
TRBV6-5,14,TRBD2,TRBJ2-5,CASSPGTIGETQYF
TRBV5-4,15,TRBD1,TRBJ1-6,CASSARTGANSPLHF
TRBV19,13,.,TRBJ2-7,CASSPRTPFAQYF
TRBV2,14,TRBD2,TRBJ2-7,CATKGLAGGHEQYF
TRBV7-9,13,.,TRBJ1-1,CASSLGLGVNAFF
TRBV11-2,14,.,TRBJ1-1,CASFPRGVGTEAFF
TRBV7-9,16,TRBD1,TRBJ2-5,CASSLATGGAEETQYF
TRBV20-1,11,.,TRBJ1-2,CSAERRWSYTF
TRBV27,13,.,TRBJ1-2,CASSWGGRYGYTF
TRBV20-1,11,.,TRBJ2-3,CSGGDSGTQYF